Below, 5 T cell receptor beta chains from the same sample are listed, as sequenced in a study of T cell responses to AZD1222 COVID-19 vaccine. Clones were sequenced by immunoSEQ multiplex PCR, and TCRdb holds only the in-frame ones, with some missing. The sample yields over 75,000 clones, roughly 89% seen once. The input for sequencing was peripheral blood, taken on day 0 of AZD1222 vaccination. These receptors all stem from an adult in good health.

The chain joins TRBV5-1 to TRBJ2-2, with D uncertain. Germline assignment: CDR1 SGHRS and CDR2 YFSETQ. The CDR3 spans 16 residues. Trimming removed 0 bases at V and 0 bases at J, with 9 bases between. This CDR3 reads CASSLGVMANTGELFF. CDR3 nucleotides: TGCGCCAGCAGCTTGGGCGTGATGGCGAACACCGGGGAGCTGTTTTTT.

V usage is TRBV5-1 and J usage is TRBJ1-2; D remains unclear. CDR1 is SGHRS, CDR2 YFSETQ, per germline. CDR3 length: 14 amino acids. Trimming pared 2 bases from V and 0 bases from J, leaving 8 bases between. The CDR3 DNA is TGCGCCAGCAGCTTAGAGCCAGCTAACTATGGCTACACCTTC. Translated, it gives CASSLEPANYGYTF. The variable domain in full, completed from reference TRBV5-1 and TRBJ1-2, reads KAGVTQTPRYLIKTRGQQVTLSCSPISGHRSVSWYQQTPGQGLQFLFEYFSETQRNKGNFPGRFSGRQFSNSRSEMNVSTLELGDSALYLCASSLEPANYGYTFGSGTRLTVV.

The V call is TRBV20-1, the J call TRBJ2-1; D is unresolved. Trimming removed 3 bases from V and 0 bases from J, with 12 bases in between. Germline V gives CDR1 DFQATT, CDR2 SNEGSKA (reference sequence). The CDR3 covers 15 residues. CDR3 in amino acids: CSASGIGSSYNEQFF. The DNA of the CDR3 is TGCAGTGCTAGTGGTATCGGAAGCTCCTACAATGAGCAGTTCTTC.

The chain's CDR3 is CASSPLSSGNTIYF. The CDR3 DNA reads TGTGCCAGCAGCCCCCTGAGCTCTGGAAACACCATATATTTT. The rearrangement joins TRBV5-5 to TRBJ1-3; D is unclear. Germline assignment: CDR1 SGHKS and CDR2 YYEKEE (reference sequence). The CDR3 covers 14 residues. V was cut by 4 bases and J by 0 bases, with 8 bases left in between. Supplemented by reference TRBV5-5 and TRBJ1-3, the full variable domain reads DAGVTQSPTHLIKTRGQQVTLRCSPISGHKSVSWYQQVLGQGPQFIFQYYEKEERGRGNFPDRFSARQFPNYSSELNVNALLLGDSALYLCASSPLSSGNTIYFGEGSWLTVV.

The chain uses TRBV6-4 and TRBJ2-2, with TRBD2 matching 13 bases. CDR3 size: 15 residues. Unmatched junction bases numbered 1, after V lost 5 bases and J lost 4 bases. Germline V gene data show CDR1 as MRHNA and CDR2 as SNTAGT. The CDR3 DNA sequence: TGTGCCAGCAGTCGGACTAGCGGGAGCACCGGGGAGCTGTTTTTT. Its protein is CASSRTSGSTGELFF.